A single sample is the source of the 7 T cell receptor beta chains below, sequenced in a study of shared clonotypes between healthy human individuals. Generated by immunoSEQ multiplex PCR, the TCRdb table keeps only in-frame clones and is missing some. The sample lists roughly 500,000 clones; almost 97% were seen once. The sequenced sample was naive CD4+ T cells sorted from blood. Stated subset: CD45RA+ positively selected. These receptors originate from a young woman in good health.

Only one count was recorded for this clone. The chain joins TRBV28 to TRBJ2-5, with TRBD1 identical over 11 bases. Trimming removed 3 bases from V and 5 bases from J; junction bases left unmatched: 5. The CDR3 loop spans 15 amino acids. Germline V gives CDR1 MDHEN, CDR2 SYDVKM. The CDR3 here is CASSLGQGVFETQYF. CDR3 coding DNA: TGTGCCAGCAGTTTGGGACAGGGGGTTTTTGAGACCCAGTACTTC. Together with reference TRBV28 and TRBJ2-5, the CDR3 gives the full variable domain: DVKVTQSSRYLVKRTGEKVFLECVQDMDHENMFWYRQDPGLGLRLIYFSYDVKMKEKGDIPEGYSVSREKKERFSLILESASTNQTSMYLCASSLGQGVFETQYFGPGTRLLVL.

The chain joins TRBV12-1 to TRBJ1-5; the table assigns TRBD1, which was not confirmed against the DNA. TRBV12-1 has pseudogene status. This CDR3 region has 14 residues. The CDR3: CASSAQGVNQPQHF. Here the CDR3 DNA reads TGTGCCAGCAGCGCCCAGGGGGTGAATCAGCCCCAGCATTTT.

The rearrangement links TRBV7-9 to TRBJ2-7; D is ambiguous. Germline-derived CDR1 and CDR2 are SEHNR and FQNEAQ (reference sequence). V lost 1 base and J 1 base, leaving 8 bases between the germline ends. CDR3 size: 14 residues. CDR3 loop: CASSLDSESYEQYF. CDR3 in DNA: TGTGCCAGCAGCTTAGATTCAGAGTCCTACGAGCAGTACTTC.

This clone was found once. The rearrangement links TRBV28 to TRBJ1-4; D gene unclear. This CDR3 comprises 14 residues. Germline loops: CDR1 MDHEN, CDR2 SYDVKM. Trimming pared 2 bases from V and 7 bases from J, leaving 11 bases between. CDR3 nucleotides: TGTGCCAGCAGTTTAAGGGATTTGGGTGAAAAACTGTTTTTT. Its protein product is CASSLRDLGEKLFF. Drawing the rest from reference TRBV28 and TRBJ1-4, the complete variable domain is DVKVTQSSRYLVKRTGEKVFLECVQDMDHENMFWYRQDPGLGLRLIYFSYDVKMKEKGDIPEGYSVSREKKERFSLILESASTNQTSMYLCASSLRDLGEKLFFGSGTQLSVL.

J is TRBJ2-7 and V is TRBV5-1, with a tentative D call TRBD2 (6 bases). The V end was cut by 4 bases, the J end by 5 bases, with 16 bases between. This CDR3 has 14 amino acids. Germline V gives CDR1 SGHRS, CDR2 YFSETQ. The CDR3 protein is CASSPGDLNHEQYF. The CDR3 coding sequence is TGCGCCAGCAGCCCGGGAGATTTGAACCACGAGCAGTACTTC.

This chain links TRBV5-3 with TRBJ2-7, with TRBD2 matching 9 bases. TRBV5-3 qualifies as an ORF whose function is uncertain. The J segment lost 0 bases and the V segment lost 2 bases, leaving 3 bases of the junction unmatched. The CDR3 extends over 15 amino acids. CDR3 coding DNA: TGTGCCAGAAGCTTCCTAGCGGGGCCCTCCTACGAGCAGTACTTC. The encoded protein is CARSFLAGPSYEQYF.

The gene calls are TRBV28 and TRBJ2-7, with D uncertain. The V gene lost 4 bases and the J gene lost 3 bases, with 16 bases spanning the gap. The CDR3 runs 15 residues. The germline V gene encodes CDR1 MDHEN and CDR2 SYDVKM. CDR3 bases: TGTGCCAGCAGTTCCCGCGAAGGCGGCCTCTACGAGCAGTACTTC. It codes for CASSSREGGLYEQYF.